This T cell receptor beta chain was captured in a study of cytomegalovirus exposure and HLA in healthy donors. The PCR was carried out with 60 Vbeta primers and 13 Jbeta primers. The protocol was immunoSEQ multiplex PCR, while the TCRdb copy is restricted to in-frame clones and leaves out a portion. The sample records about 220,000 clones, more than 65% being singletons. Sample: PBMCs. The sequence derives from a woman younger than 45 in good health and CMV-seronegative.

Here the CDR3 reads CASSFPGGNTDTQYF. The CDR3 DNA reads as TGTGCCAGCAGCTTTCCCGGCGGGAACACAGATACGCAGTATTTT. The rearrangement links TRBV14 to TRBJ2-3; D might be TRBD2 (6 bases). The CDR3 contains 15 residues. The V end lost 5 bases, the J end lost 2 bases, and 14 bases lay between the germline ends. CDR1 is SGHDN, CDR2 FVKESK, per germline. The complete variable domain, with remaining parts taken from reference TRBV14 and TRBJ2-3, reads EAGVTQFPSHSVIEKGQTVTLRCDPISGHDNLYWYRRVMGKEIKFLLHFVKESKQDESGMPNNRFLAERTGGTYSTLKVQPAELEDSGVYFCASSFPGGNTDTQYFGPGTRLTVL.